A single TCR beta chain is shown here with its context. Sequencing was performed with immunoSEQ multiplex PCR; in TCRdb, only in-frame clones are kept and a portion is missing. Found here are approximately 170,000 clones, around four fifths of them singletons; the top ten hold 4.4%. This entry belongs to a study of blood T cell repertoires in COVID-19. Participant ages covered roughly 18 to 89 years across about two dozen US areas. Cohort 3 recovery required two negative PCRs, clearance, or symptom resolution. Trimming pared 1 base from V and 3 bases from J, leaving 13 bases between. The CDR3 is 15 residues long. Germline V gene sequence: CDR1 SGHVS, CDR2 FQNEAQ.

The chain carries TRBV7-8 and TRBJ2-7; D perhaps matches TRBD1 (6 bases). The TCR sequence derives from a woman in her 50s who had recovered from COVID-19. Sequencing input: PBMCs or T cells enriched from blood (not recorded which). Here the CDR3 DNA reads TGTGCCAGCAGCTTAGGGACAGCTTTTTACTACGAGCAGTACGTC. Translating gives CASSLGTAFYYEQYV.